Listed here are 10 T cell receptor beta chains from one sample, sequenced in a study of cytomegalovirus exposure and HLA in healthy donors. Clones were read by immunoSEQ multiplex PCR, and TCRdb kept only the in-frame ones, dropping some. The top ten hold roughly 1.6% of the sample, which has 150,000 to 200,000 clones, more than 70% seen once. The sequenced material came from PBMCs. The receptors here all came from a woman aged 18-29 years in good health and CMV-seronegative.

This clone was counted a single time. This chain connects TRBV7-8 to TRBJ1-3; tentatively, D is TRBD1 (6 bases). The germline V gene has CDR1 SGHVS and CDR2 FQNEAQ. CDR3 length: 18 amino acids. The V end lost 1 base, the J end lost 0 bases, and 16 bases lay between the germline ends. In DNA form, the CDR3 reads TGTGCCAGCAGCTTAGTTCCCACCGACAGGATCTCTGGAAACACCATATATTTT. The encoded protein is CASSLVPTDRISGNTIYF. The full variable domain, with the rest looked up from reference TRBV7-8 and TRBJ1-3, is GAGVSQSPRYKVAKRGQDVALRCDPISGHVSLFWYQQALGQGPEFLTYFQNEAQLDKSGLPSDRFFAERPEGSVSTLKIQRTQQEDSAVYLCASSLVPTDRISGNTIYFGEGSWLTVV.

The chain is built from TRBV5-5 and TRBJ1-1, with 7 bases fitting TRBD1. The CDR3 spans 15 residues. Germline CDR1 is SGHKS and CDR2 is YYEKEE (reference sequence). The V segment lost 0 bases and the J segment 2 bases; nucleotides outside the gene matches: 4. As DNA, the CDR3 is TGTGCCAGCAGCTTGGGGGGACAGTCCAACACTGAAGCTTTCTTT. Its translation is CASSLGGQSNTEAFF.

V and J are TRBV11-2 and TRBJ2-7; TRBD1 might be the D (5 bases). CDR3 length: 15 residues. Trimming cost V 6 bases and J 1 base, with 16 bases left between them. Looked up from germline, CDR1 is SGHAT and CDR2 is FQNNGV. The CDR3 sequence: CASRSPQGRSYEQYF. The CDR3 coding sequence is TGTGCCAGCAGATCACCCCAGGGCAGGTCCTACGAGCAGTACTTC.

The V call is TRBV27, the J call TRBJ2-3; TRBD2 aligns across 7 bases. V shed 7 bases, J shed 6 bases, and the junction held 10 bases outside the gene matches. CDR1 MNHEY and CDR2 SMNVEV come from the germline V gene (reference sequence). The CDR3 sequence is 14 residues long. CDR3 bases: TGTGCCAGCATGGGGCGGGAGTACGTTGATACGCAGTATTTT. Protein sequence: CASMGREYVDTQYF.

This chain connects TRBV27 to TRBJ2-5; no definite D call. The CDR3 length is 14 residues. V lost 3 bases and J lost 2, with 10 bases in between. CDR1 and CDR2 from the germline V gene are MNHEY and SMNVEV (reference sequence). CDR3 sequence reads: CASSLGTMQETQYF. The CDR3, as DNA: TGTGCCAGCAGTTTGGGCACGATGCAAGAGACCCAGTACTTC.

This rearrangement joins TRBV19 to TRBJ2-7, with 10 bases fitting TRBD1. The CDR3 is 15 residues long. The germline V gene encodes CDR1 LNHDA and CDR2 SQIVND (reference sequence). J was trimmed by 2 bases and V by 6 bases; bases with no gene match: 7. DNA for the CDR3: TGTGCCAGTAGCCGGGCCGGGACAGGGGCCTACGAGCAGTACTTC. This translates into CASSRAGTGAYEQYF.

CDR3 loop: CASSGSQTGVRSYEQYF. The CDR3 DNA reads as TGTGCCAGCAGCGGATCCCAGACAGGGGTCAGGAGCTACGAGCAGTACTTC. This sequence joins TRBV9 and TRBJ2-7; 8 nucleotides line up with TRBD1. J gave up 3 bases and V 3 bases, and 14 bases lay outside the gene matches. The CDR3 spans 17 residues. Looked up from germline, CDR1 is SGDLS and CDR2 is YYNGEE.

V usage is TRBV7-8 and J usage is TRBJ1-2; 9 bases map to TRBD1. Germline V gives CDR1 SGHVS, CDR2 FQNEAQ. This CDR3 spans 14 amino acids. V shed 5 bases, J shed 4 bases, and the junction held 5 bases outside the gene matches. The CDR3 protein is CASSVQGAAYGYTF. The CDR3 DNA reads TGTGCCAGCAGCGTACAGGGGGCGGCCTATGGCTACACCTTC.

The chain links TRBV18 to TRBJ2-7; D call uncertain. Germline lookup yields CDR1 KGHSH and CDR2 LQKENI. The CDR3 length is 15 residues. V was cut by 2 bases and J by 1 base, with 12 bases left in between. CDR3 bases: TGTGCCAGCTCACCATTCGACACCGTATCCTACGAGCAGTACTTC. Protein sequence: CASSPFDTVSYEQYF.

This clone has more than one count but fewer than ten. This sequence joins TRBV7-9 and TRBJ1-5, with 7 bases identical to TRBD1. There are 14 residues in the CDR3. The V segment lost 10 bases and the J segment 4 bases; nucleotides outside the gene matches: 10. The germline CDR1 and CDR2 sequences are SEHNR and FQNEAQ (reference sequence). CDR3 coding DNA: TGTGCCACGTCCGGGACAGTAGTAAATCAGCCCCAGCATTTT. Translated, it gives CATSGTVVNQPQHF. The whole variable domain, filled in from reference TRBV7-9 and TRBJ1-5, reads DTGVSQNPRHKITKRGQNVTFRCDPISEHNRLYWYRQTLGQGPEFLTYFQNEAQLEKSRLLSDRFSAERPKGSFSTLEIQRTEQGDSAMYLCATSGTVVNQPQHFGDGTRLSIL.